This TCR beta chain derives from a study of T cell responses to AZD1222 COVID-19 vaccine. General study results and limits: A rise in Spike-specific TCR breadth and depth followed two AZD1222 doses. Researchers report vaccine-associated CD4 TCRs spanning spike, with dominance at 160-218 and 743-854. Mostly white British, mostly female donors; authors suggested clonal diversity may be underestimated. Only a handful of individuals given AZD1222 were seropositive at baseline.

This CDR3 contains 19 residues. From germline, CDR1 is MNHNS and CDR2 SASEGT. V was pared by 1 base and J by 5 bases, with 12 bases of the junction left unmatched. On this clone: Its antigen is not known.

Produced via immunoSEQ multiplex PCR; TCRdb's table is partial and in-frame only. Of approximately 140,000 clones in the sample, roughly 94% were seen once. This chain uses TRBV6-1 with TRBJ1-6; 9 nucleotides align to TRBD1. The receptor was isolated from an adult in good health. The input for sequencing was peripheral blood, taken on day 0 of AZD1222 vaccination. The CDR3 region has the DNA TGTGCCAGCAGTGAAGGGGTACAGGGGGCCGTGGCGCATAATTCACCCCTCCACTTT. Its protein product is CASSEGVQGAVAHNSPLHF.